The clone carrying this T cell receptor (beta chain) was counted ten times or more. The data stem from a study of read filtering for tumor transcriptome and immune sequencing. The library was built from 400 to 500 ng RNA with molecular barcoded adaptors for alpha/delta and beta/gamma chains. MiXCR was run by TCRdb on the reads, yielding one entry per CDR3 protein. The sample contains over 40,000 distinct CDR3 sequences, approximately 12% of which appear only once. The CDR3 covers 18 residues. Germline lookup yields CDR1 DFQATT and CDR2 SNEGSKA (reference sequence). Losses at the gene ends were 3 bases for V and 3 bases for J; bases not matched to a gene: 14. Every patient had bone marrow sampled while the disease was active.

V usage is TRBV20-1 and J usage is TRBJ1-2; the match to TRBD1 covers 12 bases. The sequenced sample consisted of a population of CD138-negative cells sorted from bone marrow. The receptor's source is a donor at least 40 years old with multiple myeloma. The CDR3 region has the DNA TGCAGTGCTAGGTCTCCCCCGGGACAGGGGGCCCTCGACTATGGCTACACCTTC. It specifies CSARSPPGQGALDYGYTF.